The clone carrying this T cell receptor (beta chain) was observed at least ten times. TCR beta CDR3 amplification used RNA transcripts. First-round RT-PCR with HTBI primers preceded a second-round multiplex PCR. TCRdb called the multiplex PCR reads again in MiXCR, with one record for every CDR3 protein. The table lists fewer than 250,000 distinct CDR3 sequences, about 32% of them singletons, with about 9.1% in the top ten. This sample is part of a study of Graves' ophthalmopathy and Graves' hyperthyroidism. Study overall: The blood sample was drawn at first diagnosis and before any treatment.

The diagnostic workup employed clinical symptoms, serum thyroxine, TRAb, thyroid ultrasound and orbital computed tomography. Sequencing was carried out using peripheral blood. The clonotype was recovered from a man aged 45 to 65 with Graves' ophthalmopathy.

The chain's CDR3 is CASRSRRQPPYEQYF. As DNA, the CDR3 is TGTGCCAGCAGGTCACGTCGACAGCCCCCCTACGAGCAGTACTTC. The V gene is TRBV6-5, the J gene TRBJ2-7; D is possibly TRBD1 (5 bases). The CDR3 sequence is 15 residues long. Trimming stripped 6 bases from V and 2 bases from J, with 17 bases between. The germline gives CDR1 MNHEY, CDR2 SVGAGI.